A selection of T cell receptor beta chains follows, all from one sample in a study of CD8+ T cells in alopecia areata. The method was immunoSEQ multiplex PCR; TCRdb's version includes in-frame clones alone and lacks a portion of them. The sample holds over 85,000 clones, about 70% seen once. Sequences were derived from CD8+ T cells sorted from blood, sampled at approximately week 42, from a patient treated with tofacitinib. These receptor sequences come from a human donor with alopecia areata. Both conserved end residues are part of each CDR3. Size is stated for part of the rows, as once, few or many counts, or as a class when the clone is expanded.

v_gene	abundance	j_gene	CDR3aa
TRBV6-5	NA	TRBJ1-1	CASSYWQGANTEAFF
TRBV29-1	NA	TRBJ2-2	CSVEDQHTGELFF
TRBV7-9	NA	TRBJ1-2	CASDAGTPNASF
TRBV9	NA	TRBJ2-7	CASSGGPKYEQYF
TRBV5-6	many	TRBJ2-7	CASSPGTSGQSSYEQYF
TRBV4-3	NA	TRBJ2-6	CASSQAKGTGANVLTF
TRBV29-1	NA	TRBJ2-7	CSVGGGTPYEQYF
TRBV11-3	NA	TRBJ2-3	CASSPKRGSTDTQYF
TRBV7-9	few	TRBJ2-1	CASSPGTGGNEQFF
TRBV19	once	TRBJ2-5	CASSPRGGPETQYF
TRBV29-1	NA	TRBJ1-1	CSARTEGGFSEAFF
TRBV6-5	NA	TRBJ2-2	CASSTADGYTGELFF
TRBV10-3	NA	TRBJ1-2	CAARMGSGYTF
TRBV2	NA	TRBJ1-5	CASSDGSAGGQPQHF
TRBV5-6	NA	TRBJ2-7	CASSLGAGTYEQYF
TRBV6-5	NA	TRBJ1-2	CASRGGGRDGYTF
TRBV7-9	few	TRBJ2-7	CASSLDWEEEQYF
TRBV19	NA	TRBJ2-2	CASTPTGLHGELFF
TRBV27	NA	TRBJ1-1	CASSPRGMYTEAFF
TRBV29-1	NA	TRBJ1-1	CSALLDGLGTEAFF
TRBV6-5	NA	TRBJ1-1	CASSYSAGRRTEAFF
TRBV6-1	NA	TRBJ2-7	CASSENQGYSYEQYF
TRBV5-6	NA	TRBJ2-7	CASSSLDRGFDEQYF
TRBV15	NA	TRBJ2-3	CATSRDQGRDTQYF
TRBV7-9	NA	TRBJ2-3	CASSSQEGLAGADTQYF
TRBV4-1	NA	TRBJ2-7	CATRSRDGRDEQYF
TRBV5-5	NA	TRBJ2-1	CASSLTEYNEQFF
TRBV9	NA	TRBJ1-2	CASSVSPTGGLYGYTF
TRBV7-2	NA	TRBJ1-2	CASRGVDISYTF
TRBV2	few	TRBJ2-7	CASKIAVYYEQYF
TRBV7-8	NA	TRBJ2-3	CASSLVVAGTDTQYF
TRBV10-2	NA	TRBJ1-6	CASSVGTGELSPLHF